The present TCR beta chain was sequenced within a study of cytomegalovirus exposure and HLA in healthy donors. Study-wide findings and caveats: As immune exposure information, only CMV serostatus was available. Previous analysis showed most TCR beta V segments were productive about 90% or about 30% of the time. There were a few CMV-associated chains whose specificity for CMV antigens was confirmed in vitro. An analysis that came later showed most CMV-associated TCR beta chains appearing HLA-restricted.

This CDR3 spans 19 amino acids. Germline-derived CDR1 and CDR2 are SGHVS and FQNEAQ. Losses at the gene ends were 5 bases for V and 4 bases for J; bases not matched to a gene: 14. The study ran its PCR with 60 Vbeta and 13 Jbeta primers. Here immunoSEQ multiplex PCR was the method, and the copy in TCRdb shows in-frame clones only, minus some. The table shows around 180,000 clones, with more than 75% occurring only once. In this sample, this clone turned up a few times. Its antigen is currently unknown. Sequencing was carried out using PBMCs. J is TRBJ2-1 and V is TRBV7-8, with 13 nucleotides matching TRBD2. The TCR was taken from a woman aged 18-35 years in good health and CMV-seronegative. CDR3 region: CASSPEGLAGPDSYNEQFF. The CDR3 DNA is TGTGCCAGCAGCCCAGAGGGACTAGCGGGGCCGGATTCTTACAATGAGCAGTTCTTC.